This entry lists 20 T cell receptor beta chains sequenced from one sample in a study of synovial regulatory T cells in juvenile arthritis (dated by TCRdb to between 2014 and 2017). The library was made by the immunoSEQ multiplex PCR assay. Here the immuneACCESS table is served through TCRdb, limited to in-frame sequences with V and J called. Missing clones are a known gap in these copies; in checked studies unresolved V genes cover under half, and the rest lacks a known reason. This sample's listing comprises approximately 9,500 clones. Together, the top ten hold roughly 0.69% of the sample. The sample consisted of Treg cells from blood. The cell subset or site label here, explained by the study, means: remaining (HLA-DR-negative) circulating blood Treg cells. All receptors come from a donor younger than 30 with juvenile idiopathic arthritis.

The chain is built from TRBV4-1 and TRBJ2-4; TCRdb names TRBD1, which stays unverified in the absence of DNA. The V gene's germline CDR1 is MGHRA and CDR2 YSYEKL. The CDR3 has 14 residues. This entry has no DNA. This CDR3 is CASSQDRGLNIQYF.

The J gene is TRBJ2-7, the V gene TRBV7-8; with no DNA, the TCRdb D assignment of TRBD1 cannot be verified. CDR3 size: 15 residues. The coding DNA is unavailable. The germline gives CDR1 SGHVS, CDR2 FQNEAQ. CDR3 loop: CASSLVPGQGYEQYF.

The chain employs TRBV7-9 and TRBJ1-4. Germline V gene data show CDR1 as SEHNR and CDR2 as FQNEAQ (reference sequence). This CDR3 is 10 amino acids long. No DNA was logged. The CDR3 region is CASGVEKLFF. Based on the CDR3 plus reference TRBV7-9 and TRBJ1-4, the full variable domain is DTGVSQNPRHKITKRGQNVTFRCDPISEHNRLYWYRQTLGQGPEFLTYFQNEAQLEKSRLLSDRFSAERPKGSFSTLEIQRTEQGDSAMYLCASGVEKLFFGSGTQLSVL.

The chain joins TRBV15 to TRBJ2-5; the D call from TCRdb, TRBD2, cannot be confirmed without DNA. The V gene's germline CDR1 is LNHNV and CDR2 YYDKDF (reference sequence). CDR3 length equals 15 residues. No nucleotide data were recorded. The CDR3 spells CATSRLAGSQETQYF.

The chain recombines TRBV13 with TRBJ2-7; the D call from TCRdb, TRBD2, cannot be confirmed without DNA. The CDR3 totals 16 residues. No DNA accompanies this entry. Germline V lookup: CDR1 PRHDT, CDR2 FYEKMQ (reference sequence). Here the CDR3 reads CASSNPKAGISYEQYF.

V gene TRBV2 combines with J gene TRBJ2-5; no DNA is available, so the TRBD1 call from TCRdb remains unchecked. Germline V gene sequence: CDR1 SNHLY, CDR2 FYNNEI. The CDR3 runs 13 residues. No coding sequence is recorded. CDR3 loop: CASGRGQAETQYF.

J is TRBJ2-2 and V is TRBV9; TCRdb reports TRBD2, a call that lacks DNA to check it against. The germline gives CDR1 SGDLS, CDR2 YYNGEE. The CDR3 sequence is 16 residues long. Nucleotide data are not available. CDR3 in amino acids: CASSSGRPSNTGELFF. The full variable domain, completed using reference TRBV9 and TRBJ2-2, is DSGVTQTPKHLITATGQRVTLRCSPRSGDLSVYWYQQSLDQGLQFLIQYYNGEERAKGNILERFSAQQFPDLHSELNLSSLELGDSALYFCASSSGRPSNTGELFFGEGSRLTVL.

V and J are TRBV5-1 and TRBJ1-1. Germline CDR1 SGHRS, CDR2 YFSETQ. There are 16 residues in the CDR3. DNA was not recorded. CDR3 in amino acids: CASSKREILLNTEAFF.

The genes are TRBV7-9 and TRBJ2-5. Germline V gene lookup returns CDR1 SEHNR and CDR2 FQNEAQ (reference sequence). This CDR3 has 16 amino acids. The nucleotide record is missing. The CDR3: CASSVRAGGAGETQYF.

The chain joins TRBV5-1 to TRBJ1-1; TCRdb lists TRBD1, though no DNA is available to test this call. The CDR3 totals 14 residues. No DNA is listed. CDR1 is SGHRS, CDR2 YFSETQ, per germline. The CDR3 sequence is CASSLEGRNTEAFF.

V gene TRBV7-2 combines with J gene TRBJ2-7; as DNA is missing, the TRBD1 call by TCRdb cannot be tested. Germline CDR1 SGHTA, CDR2 FQGNSA. The CDR3 runs 13 residues. No nucleotide data were recorded. CDR3 loop: CASSLNRAYEQYF.

This clone is identified as medium-sized from frequency. This rearrangement joins TRBV6-6 to TRBJ1-1; TCRdb picks TRBD1, but there is no DNA to check that call. Germline assignment: CDR1 MNHNY and CDR2 SVGAGI (reference sequence). The CDR3 runs to 14 residues. The coding DNA is unavailable. The CDR3 is CASLNTQGYTEAFF.

V is TRBV6-5 and J is TRBJ2-1; TCRdb's assignment of TRBD1 cannot be checked, as there is no DNA. Germline V CDR1 and CDR2: MNHEY, SVGAGI. The CDR3 is made up of 15 amino acids. DNA is not on record. The CDR3: CASSQRDRPYNEQFF.

The rearrangement uses TRBV19 and TRBJ2-7; TCRdb calls TRBD2, which cannot be checked without DNA. Germline CDR1 and CDR2: LNHDA and SQIVND (reference sequence). The CDR3 is 15 residues long. The protein alone is recorded here. CDR3 protein: CASSIRSGAAYEQYF. The full variable domain, its missing parts supplied by reference TRBV19 and TRBJ2-7, is DGGITQSPKYLFRKEGQNVTLSCEQNLNHDAMYWYRQDPGQGLRLIYYSQIVNDFQKGDIAEGYSVSREKKESFPLTVTSAQKNPTAFYLCASSIRSGAAYEQYFGPGTRLTVT.

The chain has TRBV19 and TRBJ2-4. CDR1 is LNHDA, CDR2 SQIVND, per germline (reference sequence). The CDR3 totals 13 residues. The entry carries no DNA sequence. CDR3 region: CASIGPLGHIQYF.

The J gene is TRBJ1-4, the V gene TRBV10-3. Germline lookup yields CDR1 ENHRY and CDR2 SYGVKD. The CDR3 is 15 residues long. The DNA is unrecorded. This CDR3 reads CASTRGVDSNEKLFF.

The rearrangement uses TRBV10-3 and TRBJ2-2; TCRdb returns TRBD2, unconfirmable since there is no DNA. Germline CDR1 is ENHRY and CDR2 is SYGVKD. This CDR3 is built from 14 residues. Only the protein is available. This chain's CDR3 is CAINGLGTTGELFF.

CDR3 protein: CASRGTSYNEQFF. The chain is built from TRBV2 and TRBJ2-1; TCRdb lists TRBD2, though no DNA is available to test this call. Germline CDR1 reads SNHLY; CDR2 reads FYNNEI. The CDR3 covers 13 residues. Only the protein is available.

This sequence joins TRBV14 and TRBJ1-2; TCRdb lists TRBD1, though no DNA is available to test this call. Germline values: CDR1 SGHDN, CDR2 FVKESK. The CDR3 runs 15 residues. No DNA was logged. CDR3 residues: CASSQHRGENYGYTF.

This sequence joins TRBV5-1 and TRBJ1-1; as DNA is missing, the TRBD1 call by TCRdb cannot be tested. The CDR3 extends over 16 amino acids. No nucleotide data were recorded. Germline CDR1 is SGHRS and CDR2 is YFSETQ. Here the CDR3 reads CASSLWGQDMNTEAFF.